This passage covers 22 T cell receptor beta chains from one sample sequenced in a study of identical twins. TCRdb independently ran MiXCR on the 5' RACE reads; one entry per CDR3 protein. The repertoire holds approximately 220,000 distinct CDR3 sequences, with 7% to 8.5% as singletons. The same sample was also studied in work on yellow fever vaccine responses in identical twins.

The sequencing input was CD8+ T cells sorted from blood. These receptors were obtained from a woman under 30 in good health.

This clonotype has a count of ten or more. The V and J genes are TRBV5-1 and TRBJ2-1; 7 nucleotides line up with TRBD2. V was pared by 3 bases and J by 8 bases, with 8 bases of the junction left unmatched. The germline V gene encodes CDR1 SGHRS and CDR2 YFSETQ. The CDR3 sequence is 14 residues long. The CDR3 DNA follows: TGCGCCAGCAGCTGGACTCGGGGGAGGGATGAGCAGTTCTTC. Translated: CASSWTRGRDEQFF.

This chain uses TRBV7-8 with TRBJ2-7; 7 bases are a match to TRBD1. Germline trimming cut 5 bases from V and 1 base from J; bases unmatched to any gene: 8. CDR3 size: 15 residues. Germline values: CDR1 SGHVS, CDR2 FQNEAQ. The CDR3 nucleotides are TGTGCCAGCAGCCCACCAACAGGGGATTCCTACGAGCAGTACTTC. Protein: CASSPPTGDSYEQYF.

The gene calls are TRBV12-3 or TRBV12-4 and TRBJ2-1; unclear D gene. The CDR3 contains 14 residues. The V and J ends lost 5 bases and 6 bases respectively, with 14 bases between them. In nucleotides, the CDR3 is TGTGCCAGCAGTCCCATTTATACTGGCAATGAGCAGTTCTTC. Its protein is CASSPIYTGNEQFF.

This clonotype appeared many times. This chain joins TRBV10-3 and TRBJ2-1; D call uncertain. The germline V gene has CDR1 ENHRY and CDR2 SYGVKD. There are 11 residues in the CDR3. V was clipped by 3 bases and J by 10 bases, with 7 bases between them. CDR3 bases: TGTGCCATCAGTGACCTGGACGAGCAGTTCTTC. It is translated as CAISDLDEQFF.

V gene TRBV4-1 combines with J gene TRBJ2-7; D possibly corresponds to TRBD2 (6 bases). Germline V gives CDR1 MGHRA, CDR2 YSYEKL. CDR3 length: 14 residues. V lost 0 bases to trimming and J lost 9 bases, with 15 bases between them. DNA for the CDR3: TGCGCCAGCAGCCAAGATCCGGGACTCCGCGGGCAGTACTTC. Protein product: CASSQDPGLRGQYF.

This chain connects TRBV20-1 to TRBJ2-2; D possibly corresponds to TRBD2 (6 bases). CDR3 length: 14 residues. Germline V gives CDR1 DFQATT, CDR2 SNEGSKA (reference sequence). Trimming removed 3 bases at V and 0 bases at J, with 8 bases between. The CDR3 loop reads CSASSGSNTGELFF. CDR3 in DNA: TGCAGTGCTAGCAGCGGGTCGAACACCGGGGAGCTGTTTTTT.

The genes are TRBV7-2 and TRBJ2-5; 10 bases fit TRBD2. J was trimmed by 3 bases and V by 6 bases; bases with no gene match: 7. The CDR3 has 15 residues. The germline V gene has CDR1 SGHTA and CDR2 FQGNSA. CDR3 in DNA: TGTGCCAGCAGTCTTGGGACTAGCGTAAAAGAGACCCAGTACTTC. Translating gives CASSLGTSVKETQYF.

There are a few counts of this clonotype. The rearrangement uses TRBV11-2 and TRBJ2-1; D remains unclear. Germline CDR1 is SGHAT and CDR2 is FQNNGV. V was pared by 1 base and J by 12 bases, with 7 bases between. The CDR3 runs to 11 residues. CDR3 in DNA: TGTGCCAGCAGCTTAGCCACGGGGCAGTTCTTC. As protein: CASSLATGQFF.

This clonotype was observed a few times. The V call is TRBV6-4, the J call TRBJ2-7, with D tentatively TRBD1 or TRBD2 (5 bases each). CDR1 and CDR2 from the germline V gene are MRHNA and SNTAGT. The CDR3 sequence is 16 residues long. V lost 2 bases and J lost 0, with 14 bases in between. CDR3 residues: CASSDPWDLSSYEQYV. The CDR3 nucleotides read TGTGCCAGCAGTGACCCTTGGGACCTAAGCTCCTACGAGCAGTACGTC.

This clonotype was observed a few times. Here the CDR3 DNA reads TGTGCCAGCAGTCCTCCAGGACGCTACGAGCAGTACGTC. Its translation: CASSPPGRYEQYV. This chain uses TRBV25-1 with TRBJ2-7; D ambiguous. Trimming cost V 5 bases and J 3 bases, with 11 bases left between them. The CDR3 totals 13 residues. Germline V lookup: CDR1 MGHDK, CDR2 SYGVNS.

This clonotype was observed at least ten times. The chain couples TRBV5-1 to TRBJ2-3; possibly TRBD1 for D (6 bases). CDR3 length: 15 amino acids. Looked up from germline, CDR1 is SGHRS and CDR2 is YFSETQ. Between the trimmed V and J ends, which lost 4 bases and 1 base, there was a span of 13 bases. CDR3 nucleotide sequence: TGCGCCAGCAGCAGCAGGGGTTCAGGCACAGATACGCAGTATTTT. It yields the protein CASSSRGSGTDTQYF.

V usage is TRBV6-1 and J usage is TRBJ2-7; possibly TRBD1 for D (6 bases). Germline lookup yields CDR1 MNHNS and CDR2 SASEGT. The V gene lost 1 base and the J gene lost 2 bases, with 15 bases spanning the gap. The CDR3 contains 16 residues. CDR3 in DNA: TGTGCCAGCAGTGAAGTGGGGACACCGGGCGCCTACGAGCAGTACGTC. Translation: CASSEVGTPGAYEQYV.

This chain joins TRBV7-8 and TRBJ2-7; TRBD1 matches at 7 bases. The CDR3 is made up of 14 amino acids. Germline CDR1 and CDR2: SGHVS and FQNEAQ. J gave up 3 bases and V 4 bases, and 6 bases lay outside the gene matches. Here the CDR3 DNA reads TGTGCCAGCAGCTCCCTGACAGGGTTCTACGAGCAGTACTTC. It yields the protein CASSSLTGFYEQYF.

This clonotype was detected a few times. V gene TRBV4-1 combines with J gene TRBJ2-5; tentatively, D is TRBD1 (5 bases). The germline V and J ends were trimmed by 3 bases and 0 bases, with 11 bases remaining between them. The length of the CDR3 is 15 residues. From germline, CDR1 is MGHRA and CDR2 YSYEKL. This CDR3 reads CASSQLSGNQETQYF. As DNA, the CDR3 is TGCGCCAGCAGCCAGCTGTCAGGGAACCAAGAGACCCAGTACTTC.

This clonotype was found many times. The rearrangement links TRBV7-9 to TRBJ2-7, with 11 positions matching TRBD2. CDR1 SEHNR and CDR2 FQNEAQ come from the germline V gene (reference sequence). This CDR3 is built from 16 residues. J lost 2 bases, V lost 5 bases, and 8 bases had no gene match. The DNA of the CDR3 is TGTGCCAGCAGCAATAGGACTAGCGGGTTACCCTACGAGCAGTACTTC. This translates into CASSNRTSGLPYEQYF.

This clonotype came up a few times. The chain employs TRBV7-6 and TRBJ2-2; D call uncertain. V was trimmed by 5 bases and J by 4 bases, leaving 8 bases between them. CDR3 length: 13 residues. The germline V gene encodes CDR1 SGHVS and CDR2 FNYEAQ. DNA of the CDR3: TGTGCCAGCAGCGGCCGAACCACCGGGGAGCTGTTTTTT. Protein: CASSGRTTGELFF.

This rearrangement joins TRBV7-9 to TRBJ1-2, with D perhaps matching TRBD1 (6 bases). CDR3 length: 15 residues. V shed 5 bases and J shed 1 base, with 14 bases lying between them. Germline CDR1 and CDR2: SEHNR and FQNEAQ (reference sequence). The CDR3 DNA follows: TGTGCCAGCAGCGGGGTGACAGGACTTAACTATGGCTACACCTTC. This encodes CASSGVTGLNYGYTF.

This clonotype was detected many times. The chain is built from TRBV12-3 or TRBV12-4 and TRBJ1-5; D may be TRBD1 (5 bases). CDR3 size: 13 residues. V was trimmed by 6 bases and J by 7 bases, leaving 13 bases between them. CDR3: CASSLGGSQPQHF. CDR3 DNA sequence: TGTGCCAGCAGCCTCGGGGGGTCCCAGCCCCAGCATTTT.

This clonotype has ten or more counts. The chain recombines TRBV6-6 with TRBJ2-7, with D perhaps given as TRBD1 or TRBD2 (5 bases each). V shed 5 bases and J shed 2 bases, with 10 bases lying between them. The CDR3 covers 13 residues. CDR1 and CDR2 (germline): MNHNY, SVGAGI (reference sequence). DNA for the CDR3: TGTGCCAGCAGTGGGGACGCCGCCTACGAGCAGTACTTC. As protein: CASSGDAAYEQYF.

This clonotype was counted at least ten times. This chain uses TRBV27 with TRBJ2-7; D assignment may be TRBD1 or TRBD2 (5 bases each). Looked up from germline, CDR1 is MNHEY and CDR2 is SMNVEV (reference sequence). This CDR3 is built from 16 residues. Trimming pared 2 bases from V and 7 bases from J, leaving 21 bases between. Written as DNA, the CDR3 is TGTGCCAGCAGTTTACGCCGGGACCCCGAGGTTCGGGAGCAGTACTTC. Translating gives CASSLRRDPEVREQYF.

This clonotype was counted many times. This rearrangement joins TRBV12-3 or TRBV12-4 to TRBJ2-5; 7 nucleotides agree with TRBD1. J gave up 10 bases and V 5 bases, and 10 bases lay outside the gene matches. The CDR3 extends over 13 amino acids. CDR3 loop: CASSPGQVVGQYF. The DNA for the CDR3 is TGTGCCAGCAGTCCCGGACAGGTGGTCGGCCAGTACTTC.

The gene calls are TRBV15 and TRBJ2-5; TRBD1 agrees at 8 bases. The length of the CDR3 is 15 residues. The V segment lost 4 bases and the J segment 2 bases; nucleotides outside the gene matches: 6. The germline V gene has CDR1 LNHNV and CDR2 YYDKDF (reference sequence). The CDR3 DNA is TGTGCCACCAGCAAATCCGGGGACAGGCAAGAGACCCAGTACTTC. Its protein product is CATSKSGDRQETQYF.